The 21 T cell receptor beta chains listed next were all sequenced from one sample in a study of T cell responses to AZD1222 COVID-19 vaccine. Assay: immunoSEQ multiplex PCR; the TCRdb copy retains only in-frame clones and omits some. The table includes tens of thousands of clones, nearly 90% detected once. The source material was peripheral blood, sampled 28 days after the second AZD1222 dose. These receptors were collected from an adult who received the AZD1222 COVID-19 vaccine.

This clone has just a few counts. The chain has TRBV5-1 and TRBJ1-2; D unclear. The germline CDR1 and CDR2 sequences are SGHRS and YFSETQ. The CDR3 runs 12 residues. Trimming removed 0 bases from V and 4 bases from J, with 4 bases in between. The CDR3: CASSLGGYGYTF. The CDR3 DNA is TGCGCCAGCAGCTTGGGAGGCTATGGCTACACCTTC.

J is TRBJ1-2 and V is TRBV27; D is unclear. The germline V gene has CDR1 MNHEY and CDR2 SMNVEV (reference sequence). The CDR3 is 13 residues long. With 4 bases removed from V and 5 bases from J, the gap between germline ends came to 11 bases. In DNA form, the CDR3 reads TGTGCCAGCAGTTGGAAGGGAGCGTATGGCTACACCTTC. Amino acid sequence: CASSWKGAYGYTF.

The CDR3 here is CASRPLGGANTGELFF. CDR3 sequence (DNA): TGCGCCAGCAGGCCTCTAGGGGGAGCGAACACCGGGGAGCTGTTTTTT. The chain combines TRBV4-1 with TRBJ2-2, with a possible D match to TRBD1 (6 bases). V dropped 6 bases and J dropped 0 bases, with 14 bases sitting between them. CDR3 size: 16 residues. Germline CDR1 and CDR2: MGHRA and YSYEKL.

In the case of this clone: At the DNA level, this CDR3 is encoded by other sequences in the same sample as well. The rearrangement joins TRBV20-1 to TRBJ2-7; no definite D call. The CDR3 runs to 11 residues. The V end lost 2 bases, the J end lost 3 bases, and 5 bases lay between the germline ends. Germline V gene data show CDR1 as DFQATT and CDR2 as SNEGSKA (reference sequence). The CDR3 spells CSARTSYEQYF. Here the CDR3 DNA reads TGCAGTGCTAGAACCAGCTACGAGCAGTACTTC.

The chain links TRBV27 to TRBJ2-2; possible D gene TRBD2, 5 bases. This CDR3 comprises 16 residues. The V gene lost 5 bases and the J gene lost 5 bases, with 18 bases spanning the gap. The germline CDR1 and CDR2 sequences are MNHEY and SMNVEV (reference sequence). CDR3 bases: TGTGCCAGCAGTCCCCAAGAGGGAGTGGGAACCGGGGAGCTGTTTTTT. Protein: CASSPQEGVGTGELFF.

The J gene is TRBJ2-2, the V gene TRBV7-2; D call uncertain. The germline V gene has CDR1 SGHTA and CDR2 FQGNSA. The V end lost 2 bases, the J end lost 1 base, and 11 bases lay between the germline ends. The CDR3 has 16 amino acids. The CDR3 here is CASSLWFLGNTGELFF. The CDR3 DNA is TGTGCCAGCAGCTTATGGTTCCTAGGGAACACCGGGGAGCTGTTTTTT.

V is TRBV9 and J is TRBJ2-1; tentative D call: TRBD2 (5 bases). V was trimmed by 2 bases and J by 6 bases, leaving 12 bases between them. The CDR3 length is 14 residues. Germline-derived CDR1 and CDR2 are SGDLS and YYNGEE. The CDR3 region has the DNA TGTGCCAGCAGCGTTGGCCTAGCCCCCAATGAGCAGTTCTTC. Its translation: CASSVGLAPNEQFF.

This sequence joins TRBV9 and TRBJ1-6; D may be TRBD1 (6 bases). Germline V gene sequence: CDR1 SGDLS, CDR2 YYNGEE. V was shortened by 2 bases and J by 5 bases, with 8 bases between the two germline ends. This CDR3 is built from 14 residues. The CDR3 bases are TGTGCCAGCAGCGTGACAGGCAATAATTCACCCCTCCACTTT. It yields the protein CASSVTGNNSPLHF. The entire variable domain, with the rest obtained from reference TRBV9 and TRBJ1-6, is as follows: DSGVTQTPKHLITATGQRVTLRCSPRSGDLSVYWYQQSLDQGLQFLIQYYNGEERAKGNILERFSAQQFPDLHSELNLSSLELGDSALYFCASSVTGNNSPLHFGNGTRLTVT.

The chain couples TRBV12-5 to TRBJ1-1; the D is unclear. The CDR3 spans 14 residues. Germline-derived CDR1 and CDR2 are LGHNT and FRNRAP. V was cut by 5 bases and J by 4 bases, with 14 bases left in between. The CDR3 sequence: CASGPSWDGTEAFF. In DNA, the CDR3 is TGTGCTAGTGGTCCCTCATGGGATGGCACTGAAGCTTTCTTT. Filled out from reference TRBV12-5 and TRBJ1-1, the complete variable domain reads DARVTQTPRHKVTEMGQEVTMRCQPILGHNTVFWYRQTMMQGLELLAYFRNRAPLDDSGMPKDRFSAEMPDATLATLKIQPSEPRDSAVYFCASGPSWDGTEAFFGQGTRLTVV.

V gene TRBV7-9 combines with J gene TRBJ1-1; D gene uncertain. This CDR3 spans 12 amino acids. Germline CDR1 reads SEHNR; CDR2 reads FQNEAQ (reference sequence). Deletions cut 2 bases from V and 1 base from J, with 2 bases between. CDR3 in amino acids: CASSLKNTEAFF. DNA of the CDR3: TGTGCCAGCAGCTTAAAGAACACTGAAGCTTTCTTT. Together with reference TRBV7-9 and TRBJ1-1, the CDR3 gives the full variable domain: DTGVSQNPRHKITKRGQNVTFRCDPISEHNRLYWYRQTLGQGPEFLTYFQNEAQLEKSRLLSDRFSAERPKGSFSTLEIQRTEQGDSAMYLCASSLKNTEAFFGQGTRLTVV.

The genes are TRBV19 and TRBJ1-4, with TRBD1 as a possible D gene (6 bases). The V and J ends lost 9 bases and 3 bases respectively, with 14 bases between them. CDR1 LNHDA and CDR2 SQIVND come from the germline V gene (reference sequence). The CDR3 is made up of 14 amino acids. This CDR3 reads CASSTGASNEKLFF. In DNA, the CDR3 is TGTGCCAGCTCTACGGGGGCTTCTAATGAAAAACTGTTTTTT.

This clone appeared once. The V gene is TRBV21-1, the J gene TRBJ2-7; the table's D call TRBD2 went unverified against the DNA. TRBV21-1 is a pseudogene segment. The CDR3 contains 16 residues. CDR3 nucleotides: TGTGCCAGCAGCAAGGGCCCTAGCGGGTGGCTATACGAGCAGTACTTC. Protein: CASSKGPSGWLYEQYF.

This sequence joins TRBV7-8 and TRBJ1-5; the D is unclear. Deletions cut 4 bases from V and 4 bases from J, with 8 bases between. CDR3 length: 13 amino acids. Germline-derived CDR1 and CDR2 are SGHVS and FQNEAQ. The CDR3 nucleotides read TGTGCCAGCAGCTCGGGTGCTAATCAGCCCCAGCATTTT. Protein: CASSSGANQPQHF.

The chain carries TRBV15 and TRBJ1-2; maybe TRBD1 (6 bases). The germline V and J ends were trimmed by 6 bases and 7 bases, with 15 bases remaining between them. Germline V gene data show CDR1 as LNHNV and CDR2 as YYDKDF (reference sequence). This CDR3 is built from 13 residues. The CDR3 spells CATSAWGAFGYTF. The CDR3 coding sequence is TGTGCCACCAGTGCGTGGGGGGCGTTTGGCTACACCTTC.

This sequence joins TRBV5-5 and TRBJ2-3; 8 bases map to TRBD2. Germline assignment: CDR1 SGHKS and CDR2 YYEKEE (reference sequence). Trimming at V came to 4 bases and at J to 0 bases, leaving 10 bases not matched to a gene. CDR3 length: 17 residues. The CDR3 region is CASSGTSGLYSTDTQYF. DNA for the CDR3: TGTGCCAGCAGCGGGACTAGTGGTTTATATAGCACAGATACGCAGTATTTT.

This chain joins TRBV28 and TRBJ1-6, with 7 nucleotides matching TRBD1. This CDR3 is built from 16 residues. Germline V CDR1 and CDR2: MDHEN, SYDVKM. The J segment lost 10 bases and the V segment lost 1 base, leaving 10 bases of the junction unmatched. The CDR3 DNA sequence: TGTGCCAGCAGTTTATTTTCGACAGGGATCTTCTCACCCCTCCACTTT. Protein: CASSLFSTGIFSPLHF. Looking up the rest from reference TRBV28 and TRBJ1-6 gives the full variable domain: DVKVTQSSRYLVKRTGEKVFLECVQDMDHENMFWYRQDPGLGLRLIYFSYDVKMKEKGDIPEGYSVSREKKERFSLILESASTNQTSMYLCASSLFSTGIFSPLHFGNGTRLTVT.

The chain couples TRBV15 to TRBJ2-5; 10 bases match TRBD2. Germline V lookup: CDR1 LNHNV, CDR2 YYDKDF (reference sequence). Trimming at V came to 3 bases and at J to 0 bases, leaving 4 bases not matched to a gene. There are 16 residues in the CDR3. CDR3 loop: CATSSPTSGYQETQYF. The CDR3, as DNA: TGTGCCACCAGCAGCCCGACTAGCGGGTACCAAGAGACCCAGTACTTC.

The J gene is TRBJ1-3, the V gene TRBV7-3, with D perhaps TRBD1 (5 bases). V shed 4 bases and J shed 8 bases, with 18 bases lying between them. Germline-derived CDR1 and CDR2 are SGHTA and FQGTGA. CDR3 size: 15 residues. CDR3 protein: CASSSGPGNRDTIYF. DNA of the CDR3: TGTGCCAGCAGCTCAGGGCCGGGTAATCGGGACACCATATATTTT.

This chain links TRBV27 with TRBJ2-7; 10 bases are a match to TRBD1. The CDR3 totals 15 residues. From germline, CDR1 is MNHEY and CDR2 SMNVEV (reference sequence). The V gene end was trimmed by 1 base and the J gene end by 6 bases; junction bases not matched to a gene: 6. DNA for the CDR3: TGTGCCAGCAGTTTATTTTTTGGGACAGGGGTCGAGCAGTACTTC. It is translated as CASSLFFGTGVEQYF.

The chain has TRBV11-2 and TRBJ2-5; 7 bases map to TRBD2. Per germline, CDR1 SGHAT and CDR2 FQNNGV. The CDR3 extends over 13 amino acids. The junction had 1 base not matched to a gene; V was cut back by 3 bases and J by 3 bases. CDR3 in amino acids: CASSFGGEETQYF. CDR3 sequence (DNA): TGTGCCAGCAGCTTTGGGGGGGAAGAGACCCAGTACTTC.

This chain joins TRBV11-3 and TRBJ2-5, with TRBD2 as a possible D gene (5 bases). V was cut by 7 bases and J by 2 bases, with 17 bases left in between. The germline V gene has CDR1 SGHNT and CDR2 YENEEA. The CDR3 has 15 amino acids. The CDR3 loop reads CASTKPGVLQETQYF. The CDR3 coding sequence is TGTGCCAGCACCAAACCCGGGGTCCTACAAGAGACCCAGTACTTC.